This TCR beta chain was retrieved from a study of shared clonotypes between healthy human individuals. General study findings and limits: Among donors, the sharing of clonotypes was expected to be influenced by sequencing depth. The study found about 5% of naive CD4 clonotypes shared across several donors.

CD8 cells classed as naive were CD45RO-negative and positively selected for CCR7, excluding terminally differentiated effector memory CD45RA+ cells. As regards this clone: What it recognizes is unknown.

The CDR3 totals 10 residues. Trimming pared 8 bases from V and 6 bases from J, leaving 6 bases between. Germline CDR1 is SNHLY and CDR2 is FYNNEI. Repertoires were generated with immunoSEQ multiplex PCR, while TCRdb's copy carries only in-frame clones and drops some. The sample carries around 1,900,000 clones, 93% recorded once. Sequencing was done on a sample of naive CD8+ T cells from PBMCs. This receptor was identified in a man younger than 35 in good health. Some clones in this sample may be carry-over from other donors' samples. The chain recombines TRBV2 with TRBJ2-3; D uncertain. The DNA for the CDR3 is TGTGCCAGCCAAGGGGATACGCAGTATTTT. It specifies CASQGDTQYF.